A selection of T cell receptor beta chains follows, all from one sample in a study of beta chain features in type 1 diabetes. The data were produced by immunoSEQ multiplex PCR, yet TCRdb's version contains in-frame clones alone and is incomplete. The sample has some 660,000 clones; about 14% are singletons. The sample comprised naive CD4+ T cells from blood. Receptors were obtained from a man aged 18 to 35 with type 1 diabetes. CDR3s include the opening cysteine and the closing phenylalanine or tryptophan. D genes are given only for firm matches. Clone size is not always given. Where it is, it says once, few, many or a class for expanded clones.

clone size	D gene	V gene	J gene	CDR3 DNA	CDR3 protein
few	-	TRBV29-1	TRBJ1-2	TGCAGCGTTGGAACCAACGACGCGAGGGAGTGGGAAAGCTACACCTTC	CSVGTNDAREWESYTF
-	-	TRBV7-2	TRBJ2-3	TGTGCCAGCAGCATCGGGGCAAGCACAGATACGCAGTATTTT	CASSIGASTDTQYF
-	-	TRBV29-1	TRBJ2-2	TGCAGCGTTGAAAGTGGAACACCCGCTACCGGGGAGCTGTTTTTT	CSVESGTPATGELFF
-	-	TRBV5-4	TRBJ2-3	TGTGCCAGCAGCTCCACTAAGACCGGGGATACGCAGTATTTT	CASSSTKTGDTQYF
-	-	TRBV7-9	TRBJ2-7	TGTGCCAGCAGCTTACCGTCGAACTCTATCCTCGAGCAGTACTTC	CASSLPSNSILEQYF
-	TRBD1	TRBV5-1	TRBJ1-3	TGCGCCAGCAGGACAGGGGACACTGGAAACACCATATATTTT	CASRTGDTGNTIYF
-	-	TRBV19	TRBJ2-7	TGTGCCAGTAGTGCGAGGACCGAGCAGTACTTC	CASSARTEQYF
-	TRBD1	TRBV6-5	TRBJ2-7	TGTGCCAGCAGTAGACAGGGGCCCGGCGACGAGCAGTACTTC	CASSRQGPGDEQYF
few	TRBD1	TRBV9	TRBJ2-1	TGTGCCAGCAGCCCGGGGACAGGGAATTACAATGAGCAGTTCTTC	CASSPGTGNYNEQFF
-	-	TRBV4-1	TRBJ2-5	TGCGCCAGCAGCCTTCTGGCTGGGGAGACCCAGTACTTC	CASSLLAGETQYF
few	TRBD1	TRBV30	TRBJ1-2	TGTGCCTGGACCCACAGGGGGGCTGGTGGCTACACCTTC	CAWTHRGAGGYTF
few	TRBD2	TRBV14	TRBJ2-7	TGTGCCAGCAGCCAAGGAATGGGACTATCCCGATACGAGCAGTACTTC	CASSQGMGLSRYEQYF
-	-	TRBV7-3	TRBJ1-2	TGTGCCAGCAGCCAACAGATGGAAAGGGAGGACTATGGCTACACCTTC	CASSQQMEREDYGYTF
few	-	TRBV9	TRBJ2-7	TGTGCCAGCAGCCTAACCCCTGAGTACGAGCAGTACTTC	CASSLTPEYEQYF
-	-	TRBV2	TRBJ1-1	TGTGCCAGGGCGGGGGGAATGAACACTGAAGCTTTCTTT	CARAGGMNTEAFF
few	-	TRBV9	TRBJ2-5	TGTGCCAGCAGCGTAGAAGGGGAGACCCAGTACTTC	CASSVEGETQYF
-	-	TRBV7-3	TRBJ2-2	TGTGCCAGCAGCAACAGGGACACCGGGGAGCTGTTTTTT	CASSNRDTGELFF
few	TRBD1	TRBV6-5	TRBJ1-2	TGTGCCAGCAGTCCCGGGACAGGGACAAACTATGGCTACACCTTC	CASSPGTGTNYGYTF
-	-	TRBV7-2	TRBJ2-1	TGTGCCAGCAGCTTAGTGGCTAACTCCTACAATGAGCAGTTCTTC	CASSLVANSYNEQFF
-	-	TRBV6-5	TRBJ2-1	TGTGCCAGCAGTTACTATGGGGGTGAGCAGTTCTTC	CASSYYGGEQFF
few	-	TRBV2	TRBJ1-2	TGTGCCAGCAGTGAAGGGGTCCTTACCTATGGCTACACCTTC	CASSEGVLTYGYTF
-	TRBD1	TRBV27	TRBJ2-7	TGTGCCAGCAGGCACAGGGGTTACGAGCAGTACTTC	CASRHRGYEQYF
-	TRBD1	TRBV6-5	TRBJ1-2	TGTGCCAGCCACGCCCCGGACAGGGCCCAGTATGGCTACACCTTC	CASHAPDRAQYGYTF
few	-	TRBV2	TRBJ2-7	TGTGCCAGCAATGAGGTGAGACAGTTCTACGAGCAGTACTTC	CASNEVRQFYEQYF
few	-	TRBV27	TRBJ1-5	TGTGCCAGCAGGCGAATGAGGCAGCCCCAGCATTTT	CASRRMRQPQHF
-	-	TRBV30	TRBJ1-5	TGTGCCTGGAGTACTCACGATGGGGGGAAACAGCCCCAGCATTTT	CAWSTHDGGKQPQHF
-	TRBD1	TRBV7-9	TRBJ2-2	TGTGCCAGCAAACACTTGGGACAGGGGAACACCGGGGAGCTGTTTTTT	CASKHLGQGNTGELFF
few	TRBD2	TRBV19	TRBJ2-5	TGTGCCAGTGGCCTAGCGGGATGGCAAGAGACCCAGTACTTC	CASGLAGWQETQYF
-	-	TRBV4-3	TRBJ2-7	TGCGCCAGCAGCCAAGTAGGAGGCGAGCAGTACTTC	CASSQVGGEQYF
-	TRBD1	TRBV4-1	TRBJ1-5	TGCGCCAGCAGCCAAGGGGGACAGGGGCCCAATCAGCCCCAGCATTTT	CASSQGGQGPNQPQHF
-	-	TRBV28	TRBJ2-1	TGTGCCAGCAGCCCCTCCACCGGGGGACGATACAATGAGCAGTTCTTC	CASSPSTGGRYNEQFF
once	TRBD2	TRBV15	TRBJ2-7	TGTGCCACCAGCAGGACTAGCGGGGGAGCCTACGAGCAGTACTTC	CATSRTSGGAYEQYF
-	TRBD1	TRBV6-6	TRBJ2-3	TGTGCCAGCAGCGACAGGGGGAGGGCCACAGATACGCAGTATTTT	CASSDRGRATDTQYF
few	-	TRBV4-2	TRBJ2-7	TGTGCCAGCAGCCAAGTCGTATCGGACTTCAGCTCCTACGAGCAGTACTTC	CASSQVVSDFSSYEQYF
few	-	TRBV28	TRBJ1-2	TGTGCCAGCACTGACAGGTCCTATGGCTACACCTTC	CASTDRSYGYTF
-	TRBD1	TRBV7-3	TRBJ1-6	TGTGCCAGCAGCTCTGGACAGGGGGGGACTTATAATTCACCCCTCCACTTT	CASSSGQGGTYNSPLHF
-	TRBD2	TRBV30	TRBJ2-7	TGTGCCTGGGATGGACTAGCGGGGTCGCTTTCTTCCGAGCAGTACTTC	CAWDGLAGSLSSEQYF
-	-	TRBV21-1	TRBJ2-7	TGTGCCAGCAGCTTTGAGGGGATCTACGAGCAGTACTTC	CASSFEGIYEQYF
-	TRBD1	TRBV5-1	TRBJ1-5	TGCGCCAGCAGCTCCGGGACAGGGCTCTCAGGGCCCGATCAGCCCCAGCATTTT	CASSSGTGLSGPDQPQHF
-	-	TRBV29-1	TRBJ1-1	TGCAGCGTTGGTCCGGGGGGGTACACTGAAGCTTTCTTT	CSVGPGGYTEAFF
-	TRBD1	TRBV7-7	TRBJ2-3	TGTGCTAGCAGTCCAGGGACAGGGAAGACAGATACGCAGTATTTT	CASSPGTGKTDTQYF
-	-	TRBV6-5	TRBJ2-3	TGTGCCAGCAGTTACTCCGGGACTCACCTAGGAGATACGCAGTATTTT	CASSYSGTHLGDTQYF
-	TRBD1	TRBV25-1	TRBJ1-4	TGTGCCAGCAGCTTACAGGGGGCTTGGGAAAAACTGTTTTTT	CASSLQGAWEKLFF
few	-	TRBV7-6	TRBJ1-6	TGTGCCAGCAGCCCCGACTCCGGGAGGTACTCACCCCTCCACTTT	CASSPDSGRYSPLHF
few	TRBD1	TRBV9	TRBJ1-2	TGTGCCAGCAGCGTAGGAACAGGGGTGAAAGGCTACACCTTC	CASSVGTGVKGYTF
-	-	TRBV21-1	TRBJ2-1	TGTGCCAGCAGCAAAGGAATGCGGGACAGGGGGCGCAACAATGAGCAGTTCTTC	CASSKGMRDRGRNNEQFF
-	TRBD1	TRBV11-2	TRBJ2-1	TGTGCCAGCAGCTATGGGACAGGGGGTTTTATAAATGAGCAGTTCTTC	CASSYGTGGFINEQFF
few	-	TRBV7-9	TRBJ2-1	TGTGCCAGCAGCGGGAACAATGAGCAGTTCTTC	CASSGNNEQFF